The clone carrying this T cell receptor beta chain was seen only a few times. The antigen remains undetermined. This record belongs to a study of beta chain features in type 1 diabetes. Every isolated RNA sample was fully reverse transcribed, so sequencing captured expressed TCRB transcripts. Some clones are missing from TCRdb's copy, which holds only in-frame ones; the method was immunoSEQ multiplex PCR. The table includes 350,000 to 400,000 clones, roughly 15% detected once. Findings and limits, study-wide: Compared with healthy donors, patients appeared to share more similar naive, central memory and regulatory TCRB repertoires.

V lost 1 base to trimming and J lost 6 bases; unmatched junction nucleotides: 5. The CDR3 length is 15 residues. CDR1 is SGDLS, CDR2 YYNGEE, per germline. The clonotype was recovered from a woman between 18 and 29 years old in good health. The J gene is TRBJ2-1, the V gene TRBV9; 9 nucleotides match TRBD2. The sample comprised naive CD4+ T cells from blood. CDR3 sequence reads: CASSVTLAGINEQFF. CDR3 nucleotides: TGTGCCAGCAGCGTAACACTAGCGGGCATCAATGAGCAGTTCTTC.